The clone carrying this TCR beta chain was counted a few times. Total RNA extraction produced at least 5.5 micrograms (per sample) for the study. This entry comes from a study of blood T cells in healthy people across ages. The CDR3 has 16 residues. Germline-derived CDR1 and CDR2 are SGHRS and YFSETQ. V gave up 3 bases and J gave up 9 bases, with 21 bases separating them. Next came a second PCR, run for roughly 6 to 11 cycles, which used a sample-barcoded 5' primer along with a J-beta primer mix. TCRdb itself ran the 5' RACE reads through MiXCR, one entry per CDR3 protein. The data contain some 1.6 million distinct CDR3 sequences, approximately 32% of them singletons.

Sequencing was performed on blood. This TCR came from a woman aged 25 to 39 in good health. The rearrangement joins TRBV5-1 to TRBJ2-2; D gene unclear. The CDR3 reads CASSSNSQKTIRELFF. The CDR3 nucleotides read TGCGCCAGCAGCTCCAACTCCCAAAAGACCATCCGGGAGCTGTTTTTT.